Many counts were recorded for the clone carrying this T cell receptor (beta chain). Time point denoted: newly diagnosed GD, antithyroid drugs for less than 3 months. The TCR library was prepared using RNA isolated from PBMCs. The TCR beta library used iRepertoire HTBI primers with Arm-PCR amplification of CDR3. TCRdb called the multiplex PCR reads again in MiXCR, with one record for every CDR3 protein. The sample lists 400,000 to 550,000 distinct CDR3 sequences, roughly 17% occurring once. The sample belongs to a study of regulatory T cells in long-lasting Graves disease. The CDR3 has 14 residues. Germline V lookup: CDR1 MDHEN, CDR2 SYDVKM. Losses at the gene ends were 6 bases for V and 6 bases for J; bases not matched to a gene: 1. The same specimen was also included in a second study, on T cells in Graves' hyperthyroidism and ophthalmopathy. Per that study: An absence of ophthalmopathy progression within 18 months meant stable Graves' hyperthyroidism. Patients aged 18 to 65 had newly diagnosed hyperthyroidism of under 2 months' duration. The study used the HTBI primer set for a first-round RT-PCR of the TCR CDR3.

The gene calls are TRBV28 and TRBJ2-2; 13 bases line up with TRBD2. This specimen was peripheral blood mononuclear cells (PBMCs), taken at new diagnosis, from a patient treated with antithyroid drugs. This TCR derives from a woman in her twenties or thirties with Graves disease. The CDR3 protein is CASRLAGGPGELFF. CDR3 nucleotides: TGTGCCAGCAGACTAGCGGGAGGGCCCGGGGAGCTGTTTTTT.